This T cell receptor (beta chain) was recovered during a study of beta chain features in type 1 diabetes. As regards this clone: Its antigen is not identified.

Purity exceeding 98% was reached by all sorted populations. Of the isolated RNA, all was reverse transcribed, and so the sequenced material was expressed TCRB transcripts. Assay: immunoSEQ multiplex PCR; the TCRdb copy retains only in-frame clones and omits some. The sample lists 620,000 or so clones, roughly 16% seen once, with approximately 0.087% in the top ten. V lost 0 bases and J 5 bases, leaving 10 bases between the germline ends. CDR3 length equals 14 residues. CDR1 MNHEY and CDR2 SVGAGI come from the germline V gene. Study-level results: Among patients, naive, central memory and Treg TCRB repertoires appeared more similar than among healthy donors.

The J gene is TRBJ1-2, the V gene TRBV6-5; D ambiguous. Sequencing input: naive CD4+ T cells from blood. This receptor was taken from a young man in good health. CDR3 sequence reads: CASSYSGTNYGYTF. The CDR3 DNA is TGTGCCAGCAGTTACTCAGGCACAAATTATGGCTACACCTTC.